This TCR beta chain was profiled in a study of blood T cell repertoires in COVID-19. Self-reported history from a screening survey and questionnaire set each donor's cohort. V dropped 5 bases and J dropped 4; count of bases not matched to a gene: 15. Germline CDR1 is SGHNT and CDR2 is YENEEA. This CDR3 has 17 residues. Profiled with immunoSEQ multiplex PCR; TCRdb holds only in-frame clones, not every one. There are some 250,000 clones in the sample; about 89% occur only once, and 8.8% lies in the top ten. Sequencing was performed on PBMCs or T cells enriched from blood (not recorded which). This chain connects TRBV11-3 to TRBJ1-2; 8 bases fit TRBD1. The sequence derives from a man between 35 and 55 years old who had recovered from COVID-19. CDR3 sequence reads: CASSPRQGNTKGYGYTF. DNA for the CDR3: TGTGCCAGCAGCCCACGACAGGGGAATACCAAGGGCTATGGCTACACCTTC.